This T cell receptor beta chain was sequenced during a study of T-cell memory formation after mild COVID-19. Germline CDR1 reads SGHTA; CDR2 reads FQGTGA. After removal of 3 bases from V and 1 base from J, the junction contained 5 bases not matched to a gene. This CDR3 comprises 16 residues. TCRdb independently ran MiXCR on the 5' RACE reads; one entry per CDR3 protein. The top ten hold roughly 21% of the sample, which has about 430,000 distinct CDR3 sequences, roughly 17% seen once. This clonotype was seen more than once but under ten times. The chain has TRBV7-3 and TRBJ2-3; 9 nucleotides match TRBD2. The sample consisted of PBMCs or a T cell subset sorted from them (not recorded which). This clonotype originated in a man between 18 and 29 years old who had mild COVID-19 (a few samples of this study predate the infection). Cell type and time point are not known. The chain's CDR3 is CASSFASGVGTDTQYF. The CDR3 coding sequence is TGTGCCAGCAGCTTCGCTAGCGGGGTCGGCACAGATACGCAGTATTTT.